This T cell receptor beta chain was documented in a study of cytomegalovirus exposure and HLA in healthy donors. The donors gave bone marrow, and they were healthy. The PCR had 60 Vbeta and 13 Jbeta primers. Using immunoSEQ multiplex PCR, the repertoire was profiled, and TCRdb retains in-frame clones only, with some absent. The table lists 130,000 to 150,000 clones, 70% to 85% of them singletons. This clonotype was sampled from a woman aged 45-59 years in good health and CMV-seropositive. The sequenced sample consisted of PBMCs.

The CDR3 coding sequence is TGTGCCAGCAGCTTAGGGACAGGGAAAACGGAAAAACTGTTTTTT. Amino acid sequence: CASSLGTGKTEKLFF. This chain joins TRBV5-5 and TRBJ1-4, with 9 nucleotides matching TRBD1. This CDR3 has 15 amino acids. V gave up 2 bases and J gave up 8 bases; unmatched junction bases: 7. The germline V gene encodes CDR1 SGHKS and CDR2 YYEKEE (reference sequence).